Sequencing of this T cell receptor beta chain was carried out in a study of shared clonotypes between healthy human individuals. Study-wide points: A generally larger estimated richness was seen in naive subsets than in memory subsets.

CD45RO negativity and positive selection for CCR7 defined naive CD8 cells, a population that excluded terminally differentiated effector memory CD45RA+ cells. TCRdb's table, derived via immunoSEQ multiplex PCR, lists solely in-frame clones and lacks some. The repertoire includes millions of clones, approximately 94% of them detected once, and roughly 1% sits in the top ten. As regards this clone: The antigen remains unidentified.

The CDR3 has 13 residues. The V and J ends lost 2 bases and 4 bases respectively, with 6 bases between them. Germline V gene data show CDR1 as SGHVS and CDR2 as FNYEAQ. This sequence joins TRBV7-6 and TRBJ2-1; no definite D call. This clonotype was sampled from a man aged 18 to 29 in good health. The source material was naive CD8+ T cells sorted from blood. The CDR3 DNA reads as TGTGCCAGCAGCTTAATACGGTACAATGAGCAGTTCTTC. Protein: CASSLIRYNEQFF.